A selection of T cell receptor beta chains follows, all from one sample in a study of cytomegalovirus exposure and HLA in healthy donors. Some clones are missing from TCRdb's copy, which holds only in-frame ones; the method was immunoSEQ multiplex PCR. The table lists about 160,000 clones, approximately 72% of them singletons. Sequenced: PBMCs. These receptors were taken from a female donor in good health and CMV-seronegative. Both conserved end residues are part of each CDR3. A D gene is named only where the DNA matches it firmly. Size values are once, few and many counts, or a class for expanded clones, and some rows have none.

j_call cdr3_length d_call clone_size v_call cdr3_aa cdr3_nt
TRBJ1-5 13 NA NA TRBV6-5 CASSAGAGQPQHF TGTGCCAGCAGCGCAGGGGCTGGGCAGCCCCAGCATTTT
TRBJ1-2 15 NA NA TRBV10-3 CAISDPPDSNYGYTF TGTGCCATCAGTGACCCCCCAGACAGTAACTATGGCTACACCTTC
TRBJ2-1 15 NA once TRBV27 CASSFREINRNEQFF TGTGCCAGCAGTTTTCGGGAGATTAACCGGAATGAGCAGTTCTTC
TRBJ2-1 15 NA few TRBV19 CASSIPPASYNEQFF TGTGCCAGTAGTATACCGCCTGCGTCCTACAATGAGCAGTTCTTC
TRBJ1-6 14 NA NA TRBV9 CASSAFSGNSPLHF TGTGCCAGCAGCGCGTTTTCGGGTAATTCACCCCTCCACTTT
TRBJ2-1 16 TRBD2 NA TRBV6-6 CASSYFTSGRANEQFF TGTGCCAGCAGTTACTTTACTAGCGGGAGGGCCAATGAGCAGTTCTTC
TRBJ2-1 11 NA NA TRBV6-6 CASSLYNEQFF TGTGCCAGCAGCCTTTACAATGAGCAGTTCTTC
TRBJ2-7 14 TRBD2 NA TRBV10-1 CASSEGGGENEQYF TGCGCCAGCAGTGAGGGCGGGGGGGAGAACGAGCAGTACTTC
TRBJ1-1 13 NA few TRBV6-5 CASRWTAYTEAFF TGTGCCAGCAGGTGGACAGCTTACACTGAAGCTTTCTTT
TRBJ1-3 13 NA NA TRBV11-2 CASSSPGRNTIYF TGTGCCAGCAGCTCCCCGGGGAGAAACACCATATATTTT
TRBJ2-2 16 NA NA TRBV7-9 CASSSPFQGGTGELFF TGTGCCAGCAGCTCCCCTTTTCAGGGTGGGACCGGGGAGCTGTTTTTT
TRBJ1-5 18 NA NA TRBV21-1 CASSKVKGDREFNQPQHF TGTGCCAGCAGCAAGGTAAAGGGGGACAGGGAATTCAATCAGCCCCAGCATTTT
TRBJ2-7 15 TRBD2 NA TRBV7-9 CASSSLRGITYEQYF TGTGCCAGCAGCTCCCTGCGGGGGATAACCTACGAGCAGTACTTC
TRBJ1-1 16 TRBD1 NA TRBV5-1 CASSLMGQGVNTEAFF TGCGCCAGCAGCTTAATGGGACAGGGGGTGAACACTGAAGCTTTCTTT
TRBJ1-2 13 NA few TRBV11-2 CASSLEADYGYTF TGTGCCAGCAGCTTAGAGGCGGACTATGGCTACACCTTC
TRBJ1-2 16 TRBD1 NA TRBV9 CASSVALGQGSRGYTF TGTGCCAGCAGCGTCGCGTTGGGACAGGGAAGTAGGGGCTATACCTTC
TRBJ1-4 15 NA NA TRBV30 CAWSRRSGTNEKLFF TGTGCCTGGAGCCGACGTAGCGGAACTAATGAAAAACTGTTTTTT
TRBJ1-2 18 TRBD1 once TRBV6-4 CASSDSYGTAGENYGYTF TGTGCCAGCAGTGACTCGTACGGGACAGCCGGGGAAAACTATGGCTACACCTTC
TRBJ2-6 15 TRBD1 NA TRBV7-3 CASSLQGDRANVLTF TGTGCCAGCAGCCTACAGGGGGACCGGGCCAACGTCCTGACTTTC